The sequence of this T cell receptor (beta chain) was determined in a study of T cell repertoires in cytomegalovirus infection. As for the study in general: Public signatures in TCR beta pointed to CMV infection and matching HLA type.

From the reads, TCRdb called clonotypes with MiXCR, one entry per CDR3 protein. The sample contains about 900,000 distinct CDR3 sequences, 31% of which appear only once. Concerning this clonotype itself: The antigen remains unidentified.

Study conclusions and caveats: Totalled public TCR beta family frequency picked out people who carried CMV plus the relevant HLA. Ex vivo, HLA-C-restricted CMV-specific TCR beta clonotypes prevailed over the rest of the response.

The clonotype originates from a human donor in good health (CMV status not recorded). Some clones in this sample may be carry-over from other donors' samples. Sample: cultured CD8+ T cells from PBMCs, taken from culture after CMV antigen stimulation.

CDR3 sequence (DNA): TGTGCCAGCACGGAGAATAGCAATCAGCCCCAGCATTTT. Protein product: CASTENSNQPQHF. The rearrangement links TRBV12-3 or TRBV12-4 to TRBJ1-5, with D unclear. V was clipped by 7 bases and J by 0 bases, with 7 bases between them. The CDR3 is made up of 13 amino acids.